This TCR beta chain was recorded in a study of T cells in Graves' hyperthyroidism and ophthalmopathy. Authors of the study amplified TCR beta CDR3 regions from RNA transcripts. HTBI primers were the set used in a first-round RT-PCR of the TCR CDR3. TCRdb re-called the multiplex PCR reads with MiXCR, one entry per CDR3 protein. The table has 300,000 to 450,000 distinct CDR3 sequences, 15% to 19% seen once; the top ten hold 25% to 30%. J gave up 4 bases and V 3 bases, and 11 bases lay outside the gene matches. CDR3 length: 16 amino acids. Per the germline V gene, CDR1 is DFQATT and CDR2 is SNEGSKA (reference sequence). This clonotype was detected ten times or more.

The sequence was obtained from a woman aged 18-35 years with Graves' hyperthyroidism that later progressed to Graves' ophthalmopathy. V usage is TRBV20-1 and J usage is TRBJ2-1; TRBD2 matches 8 bases. The sequenced sample was blood. The CDR3 is CSASPSGRGKYNEQFF. The CDR3 bases are TGCAGTGCTAGTCCCAGCGGGAGAGGGAAGTACAATGAGCAGTTCTTC.